The text below deals with one TCR beta chain. No antigen is known for it. This record comes from a study of T cell clonotyping in hematopoietic cell transplantation. As for time point: recipient sample about 28 days before transplant, after cytoreduction. The method was immunoSEQ multiplex PCR; TCRdb's version includes in-frame clones alone and lacks a portion of them. The sample lists fewer than 100,000 clones, roughly 95% seen once, with about 1.8% in the top ten. Overall study results and limits: Graft donor and pretransplant recipient Inverse Simpson Index values predicted broader posttransplant TCR diversity.

Germline CDR1 is GTSNPN and CDR2 is SVGIG (reference sequence). CDR3 size: 12 residues. Trimming removed 5 bases from V and 4 bases from J; junction bases left unmatched: 2. The TCR comes from a woman aged 45-65 years with acute myeloid leukemia. Some clones in this sample may be carry-over from other donors' samples. The chain uses TRBV30 and TRBJ1-2, with 9 bases aligning to TRBD1. Specimen: peripheral blood mononuclear cells, collected before stem cell transplant. The CDR3: CAWGQGSYGYTF. Written as DNA, the CDR3 is TGTGCCTGGGGACAGGGGTCCTATGGCTACACCTTC. Full variable domain (remainder filled in from reference TRBV30 and TRBJ1-2): SQTIHQWPATLVQPVGSPLSLECTVEGTSNPNLYWYRQAAGRGLQLLFYSVGIGQISSEVPQNLSASRPQDRQFILSSKKLLLSDSGFYLCAWGQGSYGYTFGSGTRLTVV.